The T cell receptor (beta chain) described here comes from a study of blood T cell repertoires in COVID-19 (dated by TCRdb to 2018 to 2020). Background on the whole study: Samples covering the acute and convalescent phases of COVID-19 were provided by collaborators in the United States, Italy and Spain. Samples came from the ongoing ImmuneRACE study (first 160 participants) plus 1,254 subjects from 6 global collaborators. Nearly every sample came with metadata listing a de-identified subject ID, COVID-19 status, age in years and sex. Subjects who had been exposed to COVID-19, were actively infected with it, or had recovered from it provided the deeply sampled blood TCRbeta repertoires that made up the dataset. The repertoires were released in a freely available public database intended as a resource for research on the immune response to SARS-CoV-2. Where HLA class I and class II types were available, the types were taken from metadata supplied by the sample provider, not from assay-based typing. The material from the prospective study consisted of cDNA or gDNA derived from T cells, B-cell-depleted T cells, or PBMCs. Points the paper makes about the study in general: Clinical and demographic metadata were provided uncurated, with the amount varying by source and participant.

TCRbeta CDR3 regions were amplified from genomic DNA using the immunoSEQ Assay, a bias-controlled multiplex PCR. Processing in the source paper ran as follows. Within the assay, amplification of reference gene primers was used to estimate how many nucleated cells each sample contained. To quantify the absolute abundance of each unique TCRbeta CDR3 rearrangement, sequence reads were collapsed and filtered. Productive Simpson clonality was computed per sample as the square root of Simpson's diversity index over productive rearrangements. TCRdb's version of the immuneACCESS table is confined to in-frame rearrangements and falls short of the full clone set. An unresolved V gene accounts for under half of the shortfall where checked; the remainder is of unknown origin. That table supplies the V and J calls and clone size; D and trimming were determined from the DNA. This sample is represented by about 250,000 clones; 70% to 90% of them were singletons. Of the sample, roughly 3.1% falls within the top ten clones.

Whole blood was collected in K2EDTA tubes by collaborating institutions according to the institutions' own protocols. Collaborator samples were shipped for TCRbeta analysis as frozen whole blood, isolated PBMCs, or DNA extracted from either sample type. CDR1 is given as LGHDT and CDR2 as YNNKEL, both from the germline V gene (reference sequence). Including the terminal cysteine and phenylalanine, the CDR3 comprises 15 residues. The only DNA kept is the CDR3, 45 bases in frame from the first base. Trimming removed 8 bases from V and 2 bases from J; the gene matches leave 11 bases unexplained. On this clone: Which antigen it targets is not known. Per-base quality was not reported, and no clone a single base away is much larger than it.

The sequenced sample was peripheral blood. This sequence originates from a man aged 18 to 30 with active or convalescent COVID-19. Here the chain combines TRBV3-1 (or the pseudogene TRBV3-2) and TRBJ2-5, and TRBD2 matches 7 of the central bases. The CDR3 protein: CASVPNGLGQETQYF. The nucleotides read TGTGCCAGCGTCCCGAATGGACTAGGGCAAGAGACCCAGTACTTC.